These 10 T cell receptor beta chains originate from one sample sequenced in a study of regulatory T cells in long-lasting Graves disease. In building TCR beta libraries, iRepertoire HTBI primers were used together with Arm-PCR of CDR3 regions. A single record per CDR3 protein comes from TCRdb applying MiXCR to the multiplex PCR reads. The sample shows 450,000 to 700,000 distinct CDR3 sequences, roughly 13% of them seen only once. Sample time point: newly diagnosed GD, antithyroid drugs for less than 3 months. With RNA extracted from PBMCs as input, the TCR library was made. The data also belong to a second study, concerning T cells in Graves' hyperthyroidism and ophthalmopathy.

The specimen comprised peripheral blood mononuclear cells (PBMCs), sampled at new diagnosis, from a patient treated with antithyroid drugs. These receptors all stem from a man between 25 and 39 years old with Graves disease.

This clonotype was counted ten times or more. CDR3: CASSTGRGTEAFF. CDR3 bases: TGTGCCAGCAGTACAGGGAGAGGCACTGAAGCTTTCTTT. The J gene is TRBJ1-1, the V gene TRBV12-3 or TRBV12-4, with D maybe TRBD1 (6 bases). The germline V and J ends were trimmed by 5 bases and 4 bases, with 11 bases remaining between them. The CDR3 is made up of 13 amino acids.

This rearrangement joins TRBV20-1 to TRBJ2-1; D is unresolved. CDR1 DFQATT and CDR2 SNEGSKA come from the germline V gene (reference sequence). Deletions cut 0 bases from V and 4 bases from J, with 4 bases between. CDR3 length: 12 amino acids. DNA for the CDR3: TGCAGTGCTAGAGACGTTTACAATGAGCAGTTCTTC. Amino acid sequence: CSARDVYNEQFF.

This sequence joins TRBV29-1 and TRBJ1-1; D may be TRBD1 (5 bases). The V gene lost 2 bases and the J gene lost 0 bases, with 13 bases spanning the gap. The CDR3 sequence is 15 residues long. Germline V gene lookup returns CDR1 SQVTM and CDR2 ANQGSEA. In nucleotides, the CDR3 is TGCAGCGTTGAAAGGACACTATACATGAACACTGAAGCTTTCTTT. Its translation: CSVERTLYMNTEAFF.

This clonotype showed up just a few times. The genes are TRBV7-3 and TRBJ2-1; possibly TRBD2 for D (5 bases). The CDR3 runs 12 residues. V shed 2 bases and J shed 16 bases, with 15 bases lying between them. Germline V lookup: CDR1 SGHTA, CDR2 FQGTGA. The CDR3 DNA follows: TGTGCCAGCAGCTTAGGTGGGAGCCCGAGATTCTTC. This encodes CASSLGGSPRFF.

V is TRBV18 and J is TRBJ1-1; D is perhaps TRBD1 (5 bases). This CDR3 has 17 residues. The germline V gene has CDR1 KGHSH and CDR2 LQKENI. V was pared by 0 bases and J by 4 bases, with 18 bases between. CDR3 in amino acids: CASSPPSGEKGFTEAFF. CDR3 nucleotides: TGTGCCAGCTCACCACCCTCGGGGGAAAAGGGGTTCACTGAAGCTTTCTTT.

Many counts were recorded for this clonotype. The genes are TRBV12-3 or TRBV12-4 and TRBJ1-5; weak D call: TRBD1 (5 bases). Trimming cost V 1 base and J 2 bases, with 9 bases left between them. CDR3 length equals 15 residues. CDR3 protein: CASSLDQGGNQPQHF. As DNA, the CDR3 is TGTGCCAGCAGTTTAGACCAAGGGGGCAATCAGCCCCAGCATTTT.

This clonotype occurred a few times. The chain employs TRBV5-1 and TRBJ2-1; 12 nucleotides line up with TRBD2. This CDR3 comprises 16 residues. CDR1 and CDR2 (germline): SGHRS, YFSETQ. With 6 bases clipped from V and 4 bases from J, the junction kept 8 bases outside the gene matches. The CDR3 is CASISAGTSGYNEQFF. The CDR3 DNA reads TGCGCCAGCATATCTGCTGGGACTAGCGGGTACAATGAGCAGTTCTTC.

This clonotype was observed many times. CDR3 region: CASSWGSGNNYEQYF. The CDR3 DNA reads as TGTGCCAGCAGCTGGGGTAGCGGGAACAACTACGAGCAGTACTTC. The chain combines TRBV3-1 with TRBJ2-7, with 8 bases identical to TRBD2. The CDR3 runs to 15 residues. V shed 5 bases, J shed 3 bases, and the junction held 9 bases outside the gene matches. Germline CDR1 and CDR2: LGHDT and YNNKEL (reference sequence).

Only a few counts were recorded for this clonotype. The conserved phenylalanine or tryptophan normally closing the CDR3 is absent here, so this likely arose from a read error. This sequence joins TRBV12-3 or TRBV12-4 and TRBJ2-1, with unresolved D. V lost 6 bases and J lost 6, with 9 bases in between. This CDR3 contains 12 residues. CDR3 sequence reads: CASSQSFNEQFL. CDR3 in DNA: TGTGCCAGCAGCCAAAGCTTCAATGAGCAGTTCTTA.

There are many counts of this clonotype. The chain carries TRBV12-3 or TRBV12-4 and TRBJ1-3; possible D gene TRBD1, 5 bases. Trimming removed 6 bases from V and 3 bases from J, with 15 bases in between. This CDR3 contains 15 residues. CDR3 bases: TGTGCCAGCAGGGGGGGTGGGATTCGTGGAAACACCATATATTTT. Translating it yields CASRGGGIRGNTIYF.